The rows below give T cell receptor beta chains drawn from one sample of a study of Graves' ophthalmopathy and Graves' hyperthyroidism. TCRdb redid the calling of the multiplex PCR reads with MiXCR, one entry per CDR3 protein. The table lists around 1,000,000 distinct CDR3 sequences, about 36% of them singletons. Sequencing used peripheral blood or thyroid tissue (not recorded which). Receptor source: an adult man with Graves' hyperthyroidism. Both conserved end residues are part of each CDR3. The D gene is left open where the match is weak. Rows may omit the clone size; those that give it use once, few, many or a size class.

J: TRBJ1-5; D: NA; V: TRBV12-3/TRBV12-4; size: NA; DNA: TGTGCCAGCAGTTTAGGGTTTTGGACCCAGCATTTT; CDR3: CASSLGFWTQHF
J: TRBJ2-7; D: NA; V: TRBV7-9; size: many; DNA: TGTGCCAGCAGCACCGCAGCAGGAAACGAGCAGTACTTC; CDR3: CASSTAAGNEQYF
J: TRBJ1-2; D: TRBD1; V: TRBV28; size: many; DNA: TGTGCCAGCAGTTTGGTAGGGGGCCATGGCTACACCTTC; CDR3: CASSLVGGHGYTF
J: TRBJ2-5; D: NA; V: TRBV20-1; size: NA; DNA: TGCAGTGCTAGAGGAGACTGGGACCAGCCCCAGTACTTC; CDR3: CSARGDWDQPQYF
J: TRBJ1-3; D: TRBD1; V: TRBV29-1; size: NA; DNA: TGCAGCGTAGGCGACAGGGGAACGAGCTCTGGAAACACCATATATTTT; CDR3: CSVGDRGTSSGNTIYF
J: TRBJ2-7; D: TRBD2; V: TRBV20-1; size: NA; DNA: TGCAGTGCTTTTAGCGGGAGAATCTACGAGCAGTACTTC; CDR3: CSAFSGRIYEQYF
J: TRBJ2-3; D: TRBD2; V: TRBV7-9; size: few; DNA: TGTGCCAGCAGCTTACTAGCGGGGGGGCCGGATACGCAGTATTTT; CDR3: CASSLLAGGPDTQYF
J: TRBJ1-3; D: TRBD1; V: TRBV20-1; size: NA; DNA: TGCAGTGCCGGGACAGGGGAGGCCGAGCACACCATATATTTT; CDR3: CSAGTGEAEHTIYF
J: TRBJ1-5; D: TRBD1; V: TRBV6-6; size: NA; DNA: TGTGCCAGCAGTTACAGGGACAGGGGCAATCAGCCCCAGCATTTT; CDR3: CASSYRDRGNQPQHF
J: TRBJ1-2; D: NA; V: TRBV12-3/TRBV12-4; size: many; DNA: TGTGCCAGCAGTTTAGGTCGGAGGGCCTTCTATGGCTACACCTTC; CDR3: CASSLGRRAFYGYTF
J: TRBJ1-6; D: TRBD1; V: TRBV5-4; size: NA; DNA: TGTGCCAGCAGCCCCCGAGGAGGACAGGGATATTCACCCCTCCACTTT; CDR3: CASSPRGGQGYSPLHF
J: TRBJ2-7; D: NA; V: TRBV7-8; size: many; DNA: TGTGCCAGCAGCGCCGCCCGGGACGGGATGGTCTACGAGCAGTACTTC; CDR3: CASSAARDGMVYEQYF
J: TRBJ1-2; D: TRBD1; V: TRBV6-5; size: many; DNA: TGTGCCAGCAGGAGGACAGGGGAGATCTATGGCTACACCTTC; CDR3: CASRRTGEIYGYTF
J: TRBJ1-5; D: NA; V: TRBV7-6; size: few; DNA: TGTGCCAGCAGCCGAGGGGGGGGTAGCAATCAGCCCCAGCATTTT; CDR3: CASSRGGGSNQPQHF
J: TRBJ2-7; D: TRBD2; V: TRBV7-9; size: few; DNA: TGTGCCAGCAGCCGGAGCGGGAGAAACACCTACGAGCAGTACTTC; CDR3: CASSRSGRNTYEQYF
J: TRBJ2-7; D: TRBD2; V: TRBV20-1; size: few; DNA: TGCAGTGCTAGTCCCCTGACTAGCGGAGTCCCCCCCTCCTCAGAGCAGTACTTC; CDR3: CSASPLTSGVPPSSEQYF